This TCR beta chain was recovered during a study of shared clonotypes between healthy human individuals. In this sample, this clone turned up once. Its antigen is as yet unknown. Study results and limitations: Unshared clonotypes carried lower generation probabilities than those common to all four donors.

Source study methods: Junction-only immunoSEQ sequences carried no quality scores, so filtering differed. Assay used: immunoSEQ multiplex PCR; TCRdb lists only in-frame clones, some missing. That table furnishes V, J and clone size, whereas the DNA furnished D and trimming. This table has around 990,000 clones, roughly 80% appearing once. Donors included only healthy HIV-negative adults lacking recent acute infections or vaccinations. The study separated CD4+ cells into CD45RA+ naive and CD45RA-negative memory subsets. Germline V lookup: CDR1 GTSNPN, CDR2 SVGIG (reference sequence). The CDR3 is 14 amino acids. V lost 3 bases and J 2 bases, leaving 14 bases between the germline ends.

This rearrangement joins TRBV30 to TRBJ2-7; D is undetermined. This receptor was identified in a man aged 18 to 30 in good health. Some clones in this sample may be carry-over from other donors' samples. The sequencing input was memory CD4+ T cells from PBMCs. The subset was: CD45RA-negative fraction. Here the CDR3 DNA reads TGTGCCTGGAGATCCATTGGTATAACCTACGAGCAGTACTTC. Residues: CAWRSIGITYEQYF.